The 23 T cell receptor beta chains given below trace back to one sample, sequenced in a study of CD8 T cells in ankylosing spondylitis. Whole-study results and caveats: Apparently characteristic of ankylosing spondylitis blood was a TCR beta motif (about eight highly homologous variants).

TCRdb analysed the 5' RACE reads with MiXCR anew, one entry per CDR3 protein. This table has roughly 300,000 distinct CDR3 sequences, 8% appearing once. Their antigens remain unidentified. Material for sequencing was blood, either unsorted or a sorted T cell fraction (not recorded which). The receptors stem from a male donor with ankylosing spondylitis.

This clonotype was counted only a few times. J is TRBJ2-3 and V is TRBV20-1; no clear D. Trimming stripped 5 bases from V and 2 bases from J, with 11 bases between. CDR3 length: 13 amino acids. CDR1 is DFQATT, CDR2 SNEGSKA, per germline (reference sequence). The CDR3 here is CSAFGGYTDTQYF. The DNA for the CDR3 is TGCAGTGCTTTTGGCGGCTACACAGATACGCAGTATTTT.

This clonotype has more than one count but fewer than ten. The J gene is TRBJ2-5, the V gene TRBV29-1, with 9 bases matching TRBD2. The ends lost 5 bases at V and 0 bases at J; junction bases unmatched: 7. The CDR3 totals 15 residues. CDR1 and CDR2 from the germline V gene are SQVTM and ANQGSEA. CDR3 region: CSVRWLAGYQETQYF. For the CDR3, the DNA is TGCAGCGTTAGGTGGCTAGCGGGGTACCAAGAGACCCAGTACTTC.

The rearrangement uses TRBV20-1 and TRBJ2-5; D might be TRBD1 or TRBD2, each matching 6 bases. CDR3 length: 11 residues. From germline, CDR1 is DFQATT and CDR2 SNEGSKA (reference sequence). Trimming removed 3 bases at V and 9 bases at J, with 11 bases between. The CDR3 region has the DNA TGCAGTGCTAGCTCGAGGGGGGCCCAGTACTTC. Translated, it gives CSASSRGAQYF.

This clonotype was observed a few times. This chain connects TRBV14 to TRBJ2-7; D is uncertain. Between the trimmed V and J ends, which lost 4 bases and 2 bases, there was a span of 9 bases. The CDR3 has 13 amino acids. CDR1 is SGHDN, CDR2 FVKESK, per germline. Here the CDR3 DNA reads TGTGCCAGCAGCCGGTACGGAGCCTACGAGCAGTACTTC. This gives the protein CASSRYGAYEQYF.

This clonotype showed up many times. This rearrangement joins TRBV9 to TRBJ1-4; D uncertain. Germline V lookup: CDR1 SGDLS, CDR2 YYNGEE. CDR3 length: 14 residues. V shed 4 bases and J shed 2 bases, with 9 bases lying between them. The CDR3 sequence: CASSLRRTNEKLFF. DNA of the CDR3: TGTGCCAGCAGCCTCCGGCGGACTAATGAAAAACTGTTTTTT.

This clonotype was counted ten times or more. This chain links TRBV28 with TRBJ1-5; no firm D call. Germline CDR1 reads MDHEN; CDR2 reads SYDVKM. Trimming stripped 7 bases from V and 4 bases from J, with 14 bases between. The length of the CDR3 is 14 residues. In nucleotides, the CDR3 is TGTGCCAGCACCGTACCCGGAGGGAATCAGCCCCAGCATTTT. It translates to CASTVPGGNQPQHF.

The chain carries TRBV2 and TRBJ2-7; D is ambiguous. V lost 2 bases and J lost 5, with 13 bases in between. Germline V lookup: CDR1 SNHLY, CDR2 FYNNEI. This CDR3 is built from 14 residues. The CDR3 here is CASSEMRGPDEQYF. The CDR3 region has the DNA TGTGCCAGCAGTGAAATGCGAGGTCCCGACGAGCAGTACTTC.

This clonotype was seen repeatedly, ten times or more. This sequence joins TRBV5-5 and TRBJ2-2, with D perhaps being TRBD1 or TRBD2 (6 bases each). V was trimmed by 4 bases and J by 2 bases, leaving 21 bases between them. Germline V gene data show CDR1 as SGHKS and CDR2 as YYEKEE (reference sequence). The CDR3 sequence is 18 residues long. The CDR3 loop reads CASSGGQKTPLNTGELFF. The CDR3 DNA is TGTGCCAGCAGCGGGGGGCAGAAAACCCCTTTAAACACCGGGGAGCTGTTTTTT.

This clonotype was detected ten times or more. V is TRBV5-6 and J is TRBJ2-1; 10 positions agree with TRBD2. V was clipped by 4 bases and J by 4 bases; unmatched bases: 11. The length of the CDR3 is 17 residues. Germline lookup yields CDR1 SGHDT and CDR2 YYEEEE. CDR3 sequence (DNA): TGTGCCAGCAGCCCCGAGGGGAGCGGGAGGGCATACAATGAGCAGTTCTTC. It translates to CASSPEGSGRAYNEQFF. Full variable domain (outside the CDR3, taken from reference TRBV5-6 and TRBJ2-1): DAGVTQSPTHLIKTRGQQVTLRCSPKSGHDTVSWYQQALGQGPQFIFQYYEEEERQRGNFPDRFSGHQFPNYSSELNVNALLLGDSALYLCASSPEGSGRAYNEQFFGPGTRLTVL.

Written as DNA, the CDR3 is TGTGCCAGCAGCTTGCGACCGGGGATCTATGGCTACACCTTC. Protein sequence: CASSLRPGIYGYTF. This chain connects TRBV5-5 to TRBJ1-2; D remains unclear. The CDR3 spans 14 residues. V lost 1 base to trimming and J lost 4 bases, with 11 bases between them. Germline V CDR1 and CDR2: SGHKS, YYEKEE (reference sequence).

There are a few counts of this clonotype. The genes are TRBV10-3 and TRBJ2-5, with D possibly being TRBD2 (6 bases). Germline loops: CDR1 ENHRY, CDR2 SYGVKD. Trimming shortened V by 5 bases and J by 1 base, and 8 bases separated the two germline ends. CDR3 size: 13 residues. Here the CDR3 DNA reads TGTGCCATCAGTCGACTAGGCCAAGAGACCCAGTACTTC. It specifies CAISRLGQETQYF.

The CDR3 DNA is TGCAGCGTTGTTTACGCTGCTAACTATGGCTACACCTTC. It translates to CSVVYAANYGYTF. V gene TRBV29-1 combines with J gene TRBJ1-2; D is undetermined. Germline V gene data show CDR1 as SQVTM and CDR2 as ANQGSEA. Trimming removed 4 bases from V and 0 bases from J, with 9 bases in between. The CDR3 spans 13 residues. The full variable domain, in which reference TRBV29-1 and TRBJ1-2 provide the parts outside the CDR3, is SAVISQKPSRDICQRGTSLTIQCQVDSQVTMMFWYRQQPGQSLTLIATANQGSEATYESGFVIDKFPISRPNLTFSTLTVSNMSPEDSSIYLCSVVYAANYGYTFGSGTRLTVV.

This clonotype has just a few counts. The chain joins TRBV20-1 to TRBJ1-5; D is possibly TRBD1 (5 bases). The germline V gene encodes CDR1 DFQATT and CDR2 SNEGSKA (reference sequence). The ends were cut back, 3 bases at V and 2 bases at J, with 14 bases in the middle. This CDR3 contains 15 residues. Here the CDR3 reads CSASGGSDGNQPQHF. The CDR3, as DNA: TGCAGTGCTAGCGGGGGGAGCGATGGCAATCAGCCCCAGCATTTT.

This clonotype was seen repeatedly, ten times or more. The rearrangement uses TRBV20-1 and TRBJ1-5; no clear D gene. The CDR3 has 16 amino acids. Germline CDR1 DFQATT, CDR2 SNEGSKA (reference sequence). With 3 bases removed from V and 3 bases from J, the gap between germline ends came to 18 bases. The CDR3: CSARRGNLHLNQPQHF. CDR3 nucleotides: TGCAGTGCTAGGCGAGGAAACCTTCATCTCAATCAGCCCCAGCATTTT.

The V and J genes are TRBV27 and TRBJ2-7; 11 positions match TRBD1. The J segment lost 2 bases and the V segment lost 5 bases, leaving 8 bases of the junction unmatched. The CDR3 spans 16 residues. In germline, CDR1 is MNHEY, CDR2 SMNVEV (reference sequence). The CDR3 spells CASSTILDRGPYEQYF. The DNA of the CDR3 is TGTGCCAGCAGTACAATCCTGGACAGGGGGCCCTACGAGCAGTACTTC.

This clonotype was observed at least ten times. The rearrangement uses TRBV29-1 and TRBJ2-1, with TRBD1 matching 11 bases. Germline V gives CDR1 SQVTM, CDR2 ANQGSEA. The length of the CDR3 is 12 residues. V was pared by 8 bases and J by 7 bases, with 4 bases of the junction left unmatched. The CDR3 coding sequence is TGCAGCACGGGGACAGGGGGGAATGAGCAGTTCTTC. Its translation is CSTGTGGNEQFF.

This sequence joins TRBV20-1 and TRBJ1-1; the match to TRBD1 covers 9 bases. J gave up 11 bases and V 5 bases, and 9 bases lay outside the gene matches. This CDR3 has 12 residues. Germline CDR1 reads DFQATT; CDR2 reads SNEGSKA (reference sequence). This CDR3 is CSARPGTGLAFF. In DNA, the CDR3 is TGCAGTGCTCGTCCCGGGACAGGGCTCGCTTTCTTT.

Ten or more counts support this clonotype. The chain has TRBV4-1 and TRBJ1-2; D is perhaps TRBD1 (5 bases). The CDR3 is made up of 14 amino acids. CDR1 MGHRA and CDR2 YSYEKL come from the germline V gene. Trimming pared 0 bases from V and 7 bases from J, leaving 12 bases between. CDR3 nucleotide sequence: TGCGCCAGCAGCCAAGAGAGGTGGGGGTTTGGCTACACCTTC. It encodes CASSQERWGFGYTF.

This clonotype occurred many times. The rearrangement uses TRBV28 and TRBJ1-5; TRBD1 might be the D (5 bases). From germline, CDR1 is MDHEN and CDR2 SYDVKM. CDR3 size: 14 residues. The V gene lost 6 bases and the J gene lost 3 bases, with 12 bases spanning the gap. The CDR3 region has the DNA TGTGCCAGCAGCCTAAGACAGTACAATCAGCCCCAGCATTTT. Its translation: CASSLRQYNQPQHF.

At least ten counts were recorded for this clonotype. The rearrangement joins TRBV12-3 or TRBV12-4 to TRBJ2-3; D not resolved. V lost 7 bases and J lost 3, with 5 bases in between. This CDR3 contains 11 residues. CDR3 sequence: CASTQTDTQYF. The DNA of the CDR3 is TGTGCCAGCACCCAAACAGATACGCAGTATTTT.

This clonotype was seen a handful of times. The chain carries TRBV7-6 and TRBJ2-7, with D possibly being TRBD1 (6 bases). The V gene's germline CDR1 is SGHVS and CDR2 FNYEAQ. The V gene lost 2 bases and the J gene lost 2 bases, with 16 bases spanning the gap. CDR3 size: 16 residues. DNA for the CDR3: TGTGCCAGCAGCTTATTTGGAGGACAGCCCGCCTACGAGCAGTACTTC. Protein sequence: CASSLFGGQPAYEQYF.

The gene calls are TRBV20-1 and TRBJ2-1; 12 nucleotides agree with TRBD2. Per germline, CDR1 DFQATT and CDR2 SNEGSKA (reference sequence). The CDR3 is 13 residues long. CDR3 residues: CSRGASGRDEQFF. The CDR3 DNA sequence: TGCAGCCGTGGGGCTAGCGGGAGGGATGAGCAGTTCTTC.

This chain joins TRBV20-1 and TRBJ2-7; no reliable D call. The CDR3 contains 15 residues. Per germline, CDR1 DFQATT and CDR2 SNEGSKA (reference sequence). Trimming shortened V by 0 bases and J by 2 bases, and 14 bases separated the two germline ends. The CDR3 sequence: CSARDIRNPTYEQYF. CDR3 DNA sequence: TGCAGTGCTAGAGATATCAGGAATCCAACCTACGAGCAGTACTTC.